This T cell receptor (beta chain) was documented in a study of blood T cell repertoires in COVID-19. Study information: Specimens from acute and convalescent COVID-19 originated in the United States, Italy and Spain. Nucleic acid was either cDNA or gDNA, and it came from T cells, B-cell-depleted T cells, or PBMCs.

Per the authors' pipeline: Amplification with reference gene primers provided the estimates of nucleated cell counts. Generated by immunoSEQ multiplex PCR, the TCRdb table keeps only in-frame clones and is missing some. From that table come the V and J calls and clone size; the DNA was used to work out D and trimming. The data show 250,000 to 350,000 clones, roughly 91% seen once. This CDR3 is 13 amino acids long. Germline assignment: CDR1 GTSNPN and CDR2 SVGIG (reference sequence). V was clipped by 1 base and J by 4 bases, with 11 bases between them. The receptor comes from a man aged 30 to 45 with acute or convalescent COVID-19. Material for sequencing was peripheral blood. The chain employs TRBV30 and TRBJ2-7; D possibly corresponds to TRBD1 (6 bases). CDR3 bases: TGTGCCTGGAGTGGGGACACCCTATACGAGCAGTACTTC. Translation gives CAWSGDTLYEQYF.